This TCR beta chain was captured by sequencing in a study of T cell responses to AZD1222 COVID-19 vaccine. Background on the study: Second doses were pooled across both intervals (about 4 or about 12 weeks). Study observations and caveats: Along spike, vaccine-associated CD4 TCRs were found throughout, with dominance at 160-218 and 743-854. Baseline serostatus was positive in only six AZD1222 recipients. Vaccination with two AZD1222 doses was followed by a rise in Spike-specific TCR breadth and depth.

CDR3 length: 13 residues. Trimming took off 5 bases at V and 8 bases at J, with 18 bases between the two ends. CDR1 GTSNPN and CDR2 SVGIG come from the germline V gene (reference sequence). Assay: immunoSEQ multiplex PCR; the TCRdb copy retains only in-frame clones and omits some. Here the sample spans around 130,000 clones, approximately 83% being singletons. A word on this clone: Its antigen is unidentified.

The input for sequencing was peripheral blood, taken on day 0 of AZD1222 vaccination. V gene TRBV30 combines with J gene TRBJ1-2, with a possible D match to TRBD1 (5 bases). The source is an adult in good health. In nucleotides, the CDR3 is TGTGCCTGGGGTGACAGTGGAGGCCGGGGCTACACCTTC. Amino acid sequence: CAWGDSGGRGYTF.